The sequence of this TCR beta chain was determined in a study of cytomegalovirus exposure and HLA in healthy donors. Turning to the study itself: Among over 350 genotyped donors, approximately 80% fell in the Caucasian-associated ancestry cluster. General study points: Sequencing probably produced one cluster of sequence variants that were highly shared.

J lost 4 bases, V lost 6 bases, and 7 bases had no gene match. Germline assignment: CDR1 MDHEN and CDR2 SYDVKM. There are 15 residues in the CDR3. Researchers ran the PCR with 60 Vbeta and 13 Jbeta primers. Repertoires were generated with immunoSEQ multiplex PCR, while TCRdb's copy carries only in-frame clones and drops some. Seen here are around 180,000 clones, 77% observed once, and the top ten hold 1.4% to 1.5%. Worth noting for this clone: What it recognizes is unknown.

This rearrangement joins TRBV28 to TRBJ2-1; 9 nucleotides line up with TRBD1. The sequence derives from a woman aged 25 to 45 in good health and CMV-seropositive. The sequencing sample was made of PBMCs. Here the CDR3 reads CASRPATGGYNEQFF. The CDR3 DNA is TGTGCCAGCAGACCTGCGACAGGGGGATACAATGAGCAGTTCTTC.